A selection of T cell receptor beta chains follows, all from one sample in a study of T-cell memory formation after mild COVID-19. TCRdb reanalysed the 5' RACE reads using MiXCR and keeps one entry per CDR3 protein. The table lists about 560,000 distinct CDR3 sequences, approximately 15% of them singletons. The specimen sequenced was PBMCs or a T cell subset sorted from them (not recorded which). The receptors shown here come from an adult woman who had mild COVID-19 (a few samples of this study predate the infection). Cell type and time point are not known. Both conserved end residues are trimmed from each CDR3. Fields, in order: D gene, CDR3 length, V gene, J gene, CDR3 protein. A D gene is named only where the DNA matches it firmly.

>TRBD2|14|TRBV19|TRBJ2-1
ASSIQSGMVGNEQF
>TRBD2|12|TRBV15|TRBJ2-5
ATSPGLAQETQY
>NA|11|TRBV12-3/TRBV12-4|TRBJ2-7
ASSHLGRGEQY
>NA|11|TRBV24-1|TRBJ2-1
ATSDRTYNEQF
>TRBD1|14|TRBV12-3/TRBV12-4|TRBJ2-2
ASSSSGTGNTGELF
>NA|11|TRBV5-1|TRBJ2-5
ASTEGWQETQY
>NA|13|TRBV20-1|TRBJ1-3
SARPGEGPGNTIY
>NA|13|TRBV7-8|TRBJ2-5
ASSLWGRGGETQY
>NA|11|TRBV3-1|TRBJ2-7
ASSLSDSGEQY
>TRBD1|13|TRBV25-1|TRBJ1-5
ASSEGQFSNQPQH
>NA|13|TRBV29-1|TRBJ2-6
SVVVWGSGANVLT
>TRBD1|13|TRBV2|TRBJ2-7
ATFQQGVSFDEQY
>TRBD1|14|TRBV24-1|TRBJ2-2
ATSDYGTGNTGELF
>NA|14|TRBV28|TRBJ2-2
ASRFLYRADTGELF
>TRBD2|16|TRBV14|TRBJ2-3
ASSQDRIAGGLTYTQY
>TRBD1|14|TRBV5-1|TRBJ1-5
ASSLGDRGGNQPQH
>TRBD1|14|TRBV6-6|TRBJ1-3
ASRATGASSGNTIY
>NA|13|TRBV7-2|TRBJ1-1
ASSLGRPRAPEAF
>NA|14|TRBV11-3|TRBJ2-3
ASSPSSGPGTDTQY
>NA|14|TRBV25-1|TRBJ2-2
ASSTRDGGVAGELF
>NA|11|TRBV7-2|TRBJ1-5
ASSAGRDQPQH
>TRBD1|15|TRBV19|TRBJ2-5
ASSIVFRVGQQETQY
>NA|13|TRBV15|TRBJ2-2
ATSRPGGMRGELF